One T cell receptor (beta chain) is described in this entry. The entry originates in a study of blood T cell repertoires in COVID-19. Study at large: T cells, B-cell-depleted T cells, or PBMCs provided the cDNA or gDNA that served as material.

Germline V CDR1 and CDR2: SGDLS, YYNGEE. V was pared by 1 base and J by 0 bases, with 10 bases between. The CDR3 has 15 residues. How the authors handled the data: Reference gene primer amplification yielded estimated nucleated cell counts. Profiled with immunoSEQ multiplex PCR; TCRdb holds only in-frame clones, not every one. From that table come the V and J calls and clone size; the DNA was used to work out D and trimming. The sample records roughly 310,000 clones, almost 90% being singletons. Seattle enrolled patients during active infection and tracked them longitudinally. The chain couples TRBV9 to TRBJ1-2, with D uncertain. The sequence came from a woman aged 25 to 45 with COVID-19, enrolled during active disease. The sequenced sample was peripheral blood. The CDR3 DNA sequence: TGTGCCAGCAGCGTATTCCCAATCCCTAACTATGGCTACACCTTC. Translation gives CASSVFPIPNYGYTF. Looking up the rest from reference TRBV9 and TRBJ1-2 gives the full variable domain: DSGVTQTPKHLITATGQRVTLRCSPRSGDLSVYWYQQSLDQGLQFLIQYYNGEERAKGNILERFSAQQFPDLHSELNLSSLELGDSALYFCASSVFPIPNYGYTFGSGTRLTVV.